This T cell receptor (beta chain) was captured by sequencing in a study of blood T cell repertoires in COVID-19. The wider study: Material from acute and convalescent COVID-19 was sourced from the United States, Italy and Spain. PBMCs, B-cell-depleted T cells, or T cells were the source of the cDNA or gDNA that made up the material.

The data were produced by immunoSEQ multiplex PCR, yet TCRdb's version contains in-frame clones alone and is incomplete. The sample records about 210,000 clones, more than 70% being singletons. Per germline, CDR1 LGHDT and CDR2 YNNKEL (reference sequence). The CDR3 runs 16 residues. The trim removed 6 bases at V and 5 bases at J, leaving 8 bases unmatched. The sequenced material came from peripheral blood. The V gene is TRBV3-1 (or the pseudogene TRBV3-2), the J gene TRBJ2-2; 11 bases fit TRBD2. This TCR derives from a man aged 50-59 years with active or convalescent COVID-19. The CDR3 DNA follows: TGTGCCAGCAGTCAACTAGCGGGAGTAGGTACCGGGGAGCTGTTTTTT. Protein: CASSQLAGVGTGELFF.